This T cell receptor (beta chain) was sequenced for a study of blood T cells in healthy people across ages. Combining a sample-barcoded 5' primer with a J-beta primer mix, a second PCR ran for about 7 to 11 cycles. Each CDR3 protein gets one entry after TCRdb re-called the 5' RACE reads with MiXCR. The sample consists of about 1.5 million distinct CDR3 sequences, about 42% of them appearing once. This clonotype has a handful of counts. Its antigen is not identified. Study-wide findings and caveats: With age, beta diversity per million T cells declined roughly linearly, significantly by 40 to 50.

Per germline, CDR1 MNHEY and CDR2 SVGAGI. The CDR3 has 14 residues. Sample: blood. The chain has TRBV6-5 and TRBJ2-1; 7 nucleotides align to TRBD2. With the DNA end fitting TRBJ2-7 better, the J assignment may be wrong. This TCR derives from a woman in her late teens or twenties in good health. CDR3: CASSDGGSYNEQYF. For the CDR3, the DNA is TGTGCCAGCAGTGACGGGGGGTCCTACAATGAGCAGTACTTC.